This TCR beta chain was retrieved from a study of blood T cell repertoires in COVID-19. As for the study in general: COVID-19 samples from acute and convalescent phases originated in the United States, Italy and Spain.

Clones were sequenced by immunoSEQ multiplex PCR, and TCRdb holds only the in-frame ones, with some missing. The sample lists hundreds of thousands of clones; roughly 90% were seen once. The V gene end was trimmed by 3 bases and the J gene end by 3 bases; junction bases not matched to a gene: 11. Per germline, CDR1 DFQATT and CDR2 SNEGSKA (reference sequence). The CDR3 sequence is 15 residues long. This clone was observed once. The source material was peripheral blood. This sequence joins TRBV20-1 and TRBJ2-7, with 7 bases lining up with TRBD1. The receptor comes from an older woman with COVID-19, enrolled during active disease. In nucleotides, the CDR3 is TGCAGTGCTAGTTCTGGGACAGAGTTACTCTACGAGCAGTACTTC. Encoded protein: CSASSGTELLYEQYF.